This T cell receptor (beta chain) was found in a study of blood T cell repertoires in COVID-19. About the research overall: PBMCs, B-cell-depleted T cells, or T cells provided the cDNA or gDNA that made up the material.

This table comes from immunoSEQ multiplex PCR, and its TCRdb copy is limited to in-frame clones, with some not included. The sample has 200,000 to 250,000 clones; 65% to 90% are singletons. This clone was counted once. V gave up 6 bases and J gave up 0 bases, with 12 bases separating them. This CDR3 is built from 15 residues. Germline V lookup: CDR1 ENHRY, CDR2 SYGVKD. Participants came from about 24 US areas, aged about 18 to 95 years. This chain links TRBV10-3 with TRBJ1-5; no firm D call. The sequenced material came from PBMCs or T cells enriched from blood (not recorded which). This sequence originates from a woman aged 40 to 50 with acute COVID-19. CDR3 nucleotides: TGTGCCATCAGCCCCGGGGAGATTAGCAATCAGCCCCAGCATTTT. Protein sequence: CAISPGEISNQPQHF.